Listed below are T cell receptor beta chains from one sample, sequenced in a study of blood T cells in healthy people across ages. TCRdb itself ran the 5' RACE reads through MiXCR, one entry per CDR3 protein. Of 950,000 to 1,200,000 distinct CDR3 sequences in the sample, more than 30% are singletons; the top ten hold roughly 13%. The material sequenced was blood. The receptor set was obtained from a man younger than 35 in good health. Both conserved end residues are part of each CDR3. D genes are given only for firm matches.

>TRBV2|NA
CPSSEALGPFNYGYTF
>TRBV6-2/TRBV6-3|NA
CVSSYQGRSYTDTQYF
>TRBV20-1|NA
CSARGARTHYEQYF
>TRBV20-1|TRBD2
CSARVTSGGPDTQYF
>TRBV5-4|TRBD2
CTSRAQLATYNEQFF
>TRBV6-6|TRBD1
CASRTGGESSPLHF
>TRBV7-9|NA
CVSSFQDSAGDGYTF
>TRBV27|NA
CASRPGLPKKWSNQPQHF
>TRBV12-3/TRBV12-4|NA
CASSSRQGGSYTF
>TRBV10-3|NA
CAISEELRGSEAFF
>TRBV6-1|NA
CASSEATTANYGYTF
>TRBV20-1|NA
CSASNRVGNQPQHF
>TRBV12-3/TRBV12-4|NA
CASSLMGQPQHF
>TRBV9|NA
CASSGVVLAGYTF
>TRBV12-3/TRBV12-4|NA
CASSLSRTQETQYF
>TRBV2|NA
CASSVDRQANYGYTF
>TRBV7-2|NA
CASSFQIIRTEGSPLHF
>TRBV20-1|NA
CSASPGTFYGYTF
>TRBV28|NA
CASSPAGHLNTEAFF
>TRBV20-1|TRBD1
CSAPGQGTRNTQYF